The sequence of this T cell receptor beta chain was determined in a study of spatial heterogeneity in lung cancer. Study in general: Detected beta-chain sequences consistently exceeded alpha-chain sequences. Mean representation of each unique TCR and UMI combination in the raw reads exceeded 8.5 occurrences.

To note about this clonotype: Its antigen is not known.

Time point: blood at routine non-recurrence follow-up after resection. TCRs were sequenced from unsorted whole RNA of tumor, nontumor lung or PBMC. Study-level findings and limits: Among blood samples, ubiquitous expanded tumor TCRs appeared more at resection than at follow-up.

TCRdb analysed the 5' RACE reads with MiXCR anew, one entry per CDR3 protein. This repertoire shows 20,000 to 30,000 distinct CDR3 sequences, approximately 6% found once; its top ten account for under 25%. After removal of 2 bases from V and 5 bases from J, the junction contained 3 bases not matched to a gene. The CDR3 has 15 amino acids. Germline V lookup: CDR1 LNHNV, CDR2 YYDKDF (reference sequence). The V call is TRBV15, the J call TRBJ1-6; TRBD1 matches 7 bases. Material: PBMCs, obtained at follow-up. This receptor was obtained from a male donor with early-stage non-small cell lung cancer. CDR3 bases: TGTGCCACCAGCAGAACAGGACAGGATAATTCACCCCTCCACTTT. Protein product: CATSRTGQDNSPLHF.